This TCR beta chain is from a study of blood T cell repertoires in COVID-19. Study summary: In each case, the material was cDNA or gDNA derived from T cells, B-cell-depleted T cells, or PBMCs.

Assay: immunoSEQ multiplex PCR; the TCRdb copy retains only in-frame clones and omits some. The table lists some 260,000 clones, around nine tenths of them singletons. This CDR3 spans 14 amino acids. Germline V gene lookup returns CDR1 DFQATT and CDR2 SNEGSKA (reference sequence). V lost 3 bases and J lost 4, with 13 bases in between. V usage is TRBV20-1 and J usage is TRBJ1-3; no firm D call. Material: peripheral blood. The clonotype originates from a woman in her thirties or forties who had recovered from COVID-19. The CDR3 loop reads CSASWRFGGNTIYF. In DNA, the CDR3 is TGCAGTGCTAGTTGGCGGTTTGGGGGAAACACCATATATTTT.